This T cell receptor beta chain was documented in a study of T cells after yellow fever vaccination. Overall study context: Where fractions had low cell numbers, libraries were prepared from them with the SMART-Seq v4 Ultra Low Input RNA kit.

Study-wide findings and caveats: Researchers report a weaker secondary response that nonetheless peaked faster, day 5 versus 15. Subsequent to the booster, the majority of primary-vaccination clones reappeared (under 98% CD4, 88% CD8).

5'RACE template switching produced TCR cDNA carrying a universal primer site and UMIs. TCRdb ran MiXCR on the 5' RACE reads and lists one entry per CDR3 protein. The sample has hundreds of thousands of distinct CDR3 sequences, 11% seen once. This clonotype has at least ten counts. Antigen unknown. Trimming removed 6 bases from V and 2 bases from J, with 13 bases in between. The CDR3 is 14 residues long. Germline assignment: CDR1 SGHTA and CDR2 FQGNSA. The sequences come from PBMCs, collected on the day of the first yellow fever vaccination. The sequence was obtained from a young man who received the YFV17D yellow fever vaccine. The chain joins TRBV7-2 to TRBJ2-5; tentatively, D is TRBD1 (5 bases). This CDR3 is CASRFKGPQETQYF. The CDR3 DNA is TGTGCCAGCAGGTTCAAGGGGCCTCAAGAGACCCAGTACTTC.